This entry features one T cell receptor beta chain sequence. Its antigen remains unknown. Relative to the germline gene, one junction end is altered; a read error may explain this. In the CD4+ fraction, cells were divided into CD45RA+ naive and CD45RA-negative memory subsets. This table comes from immunoSEQ multiplex PCR, and its TCRdb copy is limited to in-frame clones, with some not included. Found here are some 2,000,000 clones, 95% of them singletons; the top ten hold 0.13%. The data belong to a study of shared clonotypes between healthy human individuals. Study outcomes and limitations: When compared with the clonotypes that were shared by all four sorted-subset donors, the non-shared clonotypes turned out to have lower generation probabilities. Measured sharing among donors was expected to vary with sequencing depth.

The germline V gene encodes CDR1 SNHLY and CDR2 FYNNEI. The CDR3 consists of 15 residues. The V call is TRBV2, the J call TRBJ2-2, with 7 bases matching TRBD1. This receptor was obtained from a man younger than 35 in good health. Sequenced: naive CD4+ T cells sorted from blood. Subset defined: CD45RA+ positively selected. This chain's CDR3 is CASSQVTGVTGELFF. The DNA of the CDR3 is TGCGCCAGCAGCCAAGTTACAGGGGTTACCGGGGAGCTGTTTTTT.